One and the same sample provided the 13 T cell receptor beta chains below, sequenced in a study of T cell responses to AZD1222 COVID-19 vaccine. TCRdb's copy holds only in-frame clones and misses some; the assay was immunoSEQ multiplex PCR. This table has under 150,000 clones, around nine tenths appearing once. The material was peripheral blood, obtained on day 0 of AZD1222 vaccination. Source of these receptors: an adult in good health.

The chain couples TRBV7-8 to TRBJ2-5, with 10 nucleotides matching TRBD2. The V gene's germline CDR1 is SGHVS and CDR2 FQNEAQ. J lost 5 bases, V lost 8 bases, and 17 bases had no gene match. There are 17 residues in the CDR3. The DNA of the CDR3 is TGTGCCAGCGGGACTAGCGTGAATGACGGGGCCAAGGAGACCCAGTACTTC. It encodes CASGTSVNDGAKETQYF.

V gene TRBV4-1 combines with J gene TRBJ1-1; 7 bases fit TRBD1. Trimming at V came to 4 bases and at J to 3 bases, leaving 11 bases not matched to a gene. This CDR3 comprises 16 residues. Germline CDR1 is MGHRA and CDR2 is YSYEKL. This chain's CDR3 is CASSPDRQGLDTEAFF. In DNA form, the CDR3 reads TGCGCCAGCAGCCCCGACCGACAGGGTTTGGACACTGAAGCTTTCTTT.

The V gene is TRBV19, the J gene TRBJ1-1; no firm D call. Germline V gene sequence: CDR1 LNHDA, CDR2 SQIVND (reference sequence). The CDR3 has 13 residues. Trimming pared 4 bases from V and 1 base from J, leaving 7 bases between. CDR3 nucleotide sequence: TGTGCCAGTAGTAGCCAGACGAACACTGAAGCTTTCTTT. This sequence encodes CASSSQTNTEAFF.

CDR3 DNA: TGCAGCGTAACAGGGTTGGGTAGTACTGAAGCTTTCTTT. It yields the protein CSVTGLGSTEAFF. The chain has TRBV29-1 and TRBJ1-1, with D possibly being TRBD1 (6 bases). Germline V gene sequence: CDR1 SQVTM, CDR2 ANQGSEA. CDR3 length: 13 amino acids. The V end lost 6 bases, the J end lost 5 bases, and 16 bases lay between the germline ends.

The chain links TRBV6-5 to TRBJ2-6, with D unresolved. V lost 7 bases to trimming and J lost 1 base, with 14 bases between them. The CDR3 totals 16 residues. Germline CDR1 MNHEY, CDR2 SVGAGI. CDR3 bases: TGTGCCAGCACCTACTCATCCAGGTCTGGGGCCAACGTCCTGACTTTC. Protein product: CASTYSSRSGANVLTF.

The gene calls are TRBV18 and TRBJ2-3; 8 bases fit TRBD1. The CDR3 length is 15 residues. V trimming: 6 bases; J trimming: 2 bases; junction bases outside the gene matches: 7. Germline values: CDR1 KGHSH, CDR2 LQKENI. The CDR3: CASSLGQALTDTQYF. DNA for the CDR3: TGTGCCAGCTCCCTGGGACAGGCTCTCACAGATACGCAGTATTTT.

The rearrangement links TRBV9 to TRBJ2-1, with 7 bases aligning to TRBD2. CDR1 is SGDLS, CDR2 YYNGEE, per germline. This CDR3 has 15 amino acids. The trim removed 0 bases at V and 8 bases at J, leaving 8 bases unmatched. CDR3 coding DNA: TGTGCCAGCAGCGTAGTGGGGGGGTCCTCCGATGAGCAGTTCTTC. It specifies CASSVVGGSSDEQFF.

V usage is TRBV2 and J usage is TRBJ2-7, with D unresolved. Germline CDR1 is SNHLY and CDR2 is FYNNEI. V was cut by 7 bases and J by 1 base, with 11 bases left in between. The CDR3 is made up of 13 amino acids. The CDR3 protein is CASTVTPSYEQYF. As DNA, the CDR3 is TGTGCCAGCACGGTGACACCTTCCTACGAGCAGTACTTC.

The chain links TRBV5-5 to TRBJ2-1; D is uncertain. Germline CDR1 is SGHKS and CDR2 is YYEKEE (reference sequence). V lost 1 base and J 8 bases, leaving 4 bases between the germline ends. The CDR3 has 11 residues. The CDR3 nucleotides are TGTGCCAGCAGCTTGAGCCATGAGCAGTTCTTC. Translating it yields CASSLSHEQFF.

The rearrangement links TRBV5-5 to TRBJ1-2; TRBD1 is a possible D gene (5 bases). Trimming pared 4 bases from V and 4 bases from J, leaving 11 bases between. This CDR3 has 13 residues. CDR1 and CDR2 from the germline V gene are SGHKS and YYEKEE (reference sequence). CDR3: CASSPTDSYGYTF. As DNA, the CDR3 is TGTGCCAGCAGCCCGACAGATTCCTATGGCTACACCTTC.

V and J are TRBV5-1 and TRBJ2-7; D ambiguous. V lost 0 bases and J 0 bases, leaving 13 bases between the germline ends. The CDR3 is 16 residues long. In germline, CDR1 is SGHRS, CDR2 YFSETQ. CDR3 coding DNA: TGCGCCAGCAGCTTGGATGCCAGCAGGAGCTCCTACGAGCAGTACTTC. Translating gives CASSLDASRSSYEQYF.

The chain uses TRBV5-1 and TRBJ1-6, with 9 bases matching TRBD1. The V and J ends lost 4 bases and 6 bases, in that order; junction bases with no gene match: 8. The CDR3 has 16 amino acids. The germline V gene has CDR1 SGHRS and CDR2 YFSETQ. CDR3 DNA: TGCGCCAGCAGCGCGACAGGGGGACCTCGTAATTCACCCCTCCACTTT. This codes for CASSATGGPRNSPLHF.

V and J are TRBV5-1 and TRBJ1-1; a weak D match, TRBD1 (5 bases). From germline, CDR1 is SGHRS and CDR2 YFSETQ. The ends were cut back, 4 bases at V and 0 bases at J, with 10 bases in the middle. CDR3 length: 14 residues. The chain's CDR3 is CASSPTAVNTEAFF. CDR3 nucleotide sequence: TGCGCCAGCAGCCCGACAGCGGTGAACACTGAAGCTTTCTTT.